This T cell receptor beta chain is drawn from a study of blood T cell repertoires in COVID-19. The wider study: COVID-19 samples, acute and convalescent, were from the United States, Italy and Spain. PBMCs, B-cell-depleted T cells, or T cells provided the cDNA or gDNA that made up the material.

CDR3 length equals 13 residues. The ends were cut back, 4 bases at V and 4 bases at J, with 9 bases in the middle. From germline, CDR1 is SGHAT and CDR2 FQDESV (reference sequence). In the original analysis: Reference gene primer amplification yielded estimated nucleated cell counts. Repertoires were generated with immunoSEQ multiplex PCR, while TCRdb's copy carries only in-frame clones and drops some. V, J and clone size reflect that table, while D and trimming were determined from the DNA. The sample lists about 100,000 clones, 86% occurring once. The sample taken for sequencing was peripheral blood. The source is a man at least 80 years old with acute or convalescent COVID-19. The V gene is TRBV11-1, the J gene TRBJ2-3, with D perhaps matching TRBD1 (6 bases). The CDR3 reads CASSSNRADTQYF. In DNA, the CDR3 is TGTGCCAGCAGCTCTAACAGGGCAGATACGCAGTATTTT. Combining the CDR3 with reference TRBV11-1 and TRBJ2-3 gives the whole variable domain EAEVAQSPRYKITEKSQAVAFWCDPISGHATLYWYRQILGQGPELLVQFQDESVVDDSQLPKDRFSAERLKGVDSTLKIQPAELGDSAMYLCASSSNRADTQYFGPGTRLTVL.